One sample yielded the 14 T cell receptor beta chains listed below, sequenced in a study of T cells in Graves' hyperthyroidism and ophthalmopathy. Researchers took RNA transcripts and amplified the TCR beta CDR3 regions from them. Researchers ran a first-round RT-PCR on the TCR CDR3 using the HTBI primer set. TCRdb reprocessed the multiplex PCR reads via MiXCR and lists one record per CDR3 protein. Among roughly 500,000 distinct CDR3 sequences listed, about 20% were seen once. The sequencing input was blood. These TCRs come from a woman between 70 and 85 years old with Graves' ophthalmopathy.

This clonotype appeared a few times. V gene TRBV2 combines with J gene TRBJ1-2; D ambiguous. V was cut by 2 bases and J by 5 bases, with 6 bases left in between. There are 12 residues in the CDR3. Germline-derived CDR1 and CDR2 are SNHLY and FYNNEI. The chain's CDR3 is CASSESLYGYTF. DNA of the CDR3: TGTGCCAGCAGTGAAAGCCTATATGGCTACACCTTC.

A few counts support this clonotype. One junction end disagrees with the germline gene, perhaps due to a read error. J is TRBJ2-5 and V is TRBV7-7, with TRBD1 matching over 9 bases. CDR1 is SSHAT and CDR2 is FNYEAQ in the germline V gene (reference sequence). The CDR3 is made up of 14 amino acids. CDR3 DNA: TGTGCTAGCAGCCCCCGGACAGGGGACGGGACCCAGTACTTC. This gives the protein CASSPRTGDGTQYF.

This chain joins TRBV15 and TRBJ2-5; no reliable D call. CDR1 is LNHNV and CDR2 is YYDKDF in the germline V gene (reference sequence). This CDR3 is built from 11 residues. The V gene lost 2 bases and the J gene lost 2 bases, with 0 bases spanning the gap. The CDR3 bases are TGTGCCACCAGCAGACAAGAGACCCAGTACTTC. This translates into CATSRQETQYF. The variable domain in full, completed from reference TRBV15 and TRBJ2-5, reads DAMVIQNPRYQVTQFGKPVTLSCSQTLNHNVMYWYQQKSSQAPKLLFHYYDKDFNNEADTPDNFQSRRPNTSFCFLDIRSPGLGDTAMYLCATSRQETQYFGPGTRLLVL.

This clonotype was counted between two and nine times. The chain links TRBV9 to TRBJ2-1; TRBD2 agrees at 8 bases. The ends lost 0 bases at V and 9 bases at J; junction bases unmatched: 5. Germline CDR1 is SGDLS and CDR2 is YYNGEE. The CDR3 runs to 14 residues. CDR3 amino acids: CASSVDGRAGEQFF. The CDR3 nucleotides read TGTGCCAGCAGCGTAGACGGGAGGGCCGGTGAGCAGTTCTTC.

There are a few counts of this clonotype. This chain connects TRBV14 to TRBJ1-6, with unresolved D. CDR1 SGHDN and CDR2 FVKESK come from the germline V gene. This CDR3 is 13 amino acids long. The ends were cut back, 0 bases at V and 9 bases at J, with 6 bases in the middle. The CDR3 region is CASSQDVGSPLHF. CDR3 nucleotide sequence: TGTGCCAGCAGCCAAGACGTGGGTTCACCCCTCCACTTT.

V usage is TRBV5-1 and J usage is TRBJ1-3, with D tentatively TRBD1 (5 bases). Germline CDR1 reads SGHRS; CDR2 reads YFSETQ. This CDR3 has 16 residues. V gave up 5 bases and J gave up 2 bases, with 17 bases separating them. Here the CDR3 DNA reads TGCGCCAGCAGTCTTAACCGGGACGGTCCTGGAAACACCATATATTTT. This encodes CASSLNRDGPGNTIYF.

To note about this clonotype: This may stem from a read error, because a much larger clone lies one nucleotide away. The CDR3 region has the DNA TGTGCCAGCAGCCAAGGTGCCGGCCCCGGGGAGCTGTTTTTT. It translates to CASSQGAGPGELFF. The chain uses TRBV3-1 and TRBJ2-2, with D unclear. CDR3 length equals 14 residues. V was pared by 1 base and J by 6 bases, with 9 bases between. Germline CDR1 reads LGHDT; CDR2 reads YNNKEL (reference sequence).

This rearrangement joins TRBV6-1 to TRBJ1-2; D not certain. Trimming shortened V by 7 bases and J by 4 bases, and 16 bases separated the two germline ends. The CDR3 has 14 amino acids. Germline CDR1 reads MNHNS; CDR2 reads SASEGT. The chain's CDR3 is CASKPSGLAYGYTF. In DNA, the CDR3 is TGTGCCAGCAAACCCTCCGGGTTGGCCTATGGCTACACCTTC.

The sample holds a few counts of this clonotype. This chain joins TRBV3-1 and TRBJ2-5, with TRBD1 matching 9 bases. This CDR3 comprises 17 residues. CDR1 LGHDT and CDR2 YNNKEL come from the germline V gene (reference sequence). J gave up 5 bases and V 1 base, and 11 bases lay outside the gene matches. Here the CDR3 DNA reads TGTGCCAGCAGCCAAGGATCCGGGACAGGGTTACGGGAGACCCAGTACTTC. Translated: CASSQGSGTGLRETQYF.

The J gene is TRBJ2-3, the V gene TRBV30, with D possibly being TRBD2 (5 bases). Per the germline V gene, CDR1 is GTSNPN and CDR2 is SVGIG (reference sequence). The V end was cut by 7 bases, the J end by 3 bases, with 11 bases between. The CDR3 contains 12 residues. The CDR3 DNA is TGTGCCTTAAACCGAGGGACAGATACGCAGTATTTT. Amino acid sequence: CALNRGTDTQYF. Supplemented by reference TRBV30 and TRBJ2-3, the full variable domain reads SQTIHQWPATLVQPVGSPLSLECTVEGTSNPNLYWYRQAAGRGLQLLFYSVGIGQISSEVPQNLSASRPQDRQFILSSKKLLLSDSGFYLCALNRGTDTQYFGPGTRLTVL.

This clonotype was observed many times. The V and J genes are TRBV7-2 and TRBJ2-7; perhaps TRBD1 as D (6 bases). CDR1 and CDR2 (germline): SGHTA, FQGNSA. The length of the CDR3 is 13 residues. Trimming removed 3 bases at V and 3 bases at J, with 9 bases between. The CDR3, as DNA: TGTGCCAGCAGCTTGAGGGACAACTACGAGCAGTACTTC. This gives the protein CASSLRDNYEQYF.

This clonotype was detected ten times or more. This chain connects TRBV28 to TRBJ1-4; tentatively, D is TRBD1 (5 bases). Trimming took off 3 bases at V and 7 bases at J, with 12 bases between the two ends. Germline assignment: CDR1 MDHEN and CDR2 SYDVKM. CDR3 length: 14 residues. The CDR3, as DNA: TGTGCCAGCAGTTTGTGGGGGTTTAGTGAAAAACTGTTTTTT. It yields the protein CASSLWGFSEKLFF.

The chain couples TRBV7-2 to TRBJ2-3; the D gene could be TRBD1 or TRBD2 (6 bases each). The CDR3 runs to 15 residues. Trimming removed 2 bases at V and 6 bases at J, with 15 bases between. Germline assignment: CDR1 SGHTA and CDR2 FQGNSA. The CDR3 loop reads CASSLRTRGGDTQYF. The CDR3 coding sequence is TGTGCCAGCAGCTTACGAACGCGAGGGGGGGATACGCAGTATTTT.

The V call is TRBV5-1, the J call TRBJ2-3, with 8 bases aligning to TRBD2. CDR3 length equals 17 residues. Germline V gene sequence: CDR1 SGHRS, CDR2 YFSETQ. V shed 6 bases and J 1 base; nucleotides not matched to a gene: 13. CDR3 DNA: TGCGCCAGCACCCCAACCTTAGCGGGACTCCGCACAGATACGCAGTATTTT. Translated, it gives CASTPTLAGLRTDTQYF.